This T cell receptor (beta chain) was sequenced during a study of blood T cell repertoires in COVID-19. About the research overall: T cells, B-cell-depleted T cells, or PBMCs supplied cDNA or gDNA.

This clone was seen once. Germline lookup yields CDR1 LNHDA and CDR2 SQIVND (reference sequence). The CDR3 totals 14 residues. Trimming removed 0 bases at V and 10 bases at J, with 15 bases between. The assay was immunoSEQ multiplex PCR, and TCRdb's table has in-frame clones only and misses some. The data hold about 33,000 clones, with roughly 90% observed a single time. The material sequenced was peripheral blood. J is TRBJ1-1 and V is TRBV19; D perhaps matches TRBD1 (5 bases). The source is a human donor in a cohort sampled during active COVID-19. The CDR3 region is CASSIDWRGQGAFF. The CDR3 nucleotides read TGTGCCAGTAGTATAGATTGGAGAGGCCAGGGAGCTTTCTTT.